A single sample is the source of the 26 T cell receptor beta chains below, sequenced in a study of T cell repertoires in cytomegalovirus infection. These receptors are not linked to any known antigen. TCRdb recomputed calls from the reads with MiXCR, one row per CDR3 protein. This sample has some 800,000 distinct CDR3 sequences, with roughly 28% found just once. The material sequenced was cultured CD8+ T cells from PBMCs, taken from culture after CMV antigen stimulation. Receptor source: a human donor in good health (CMV status not recorded). Some clones in this sample may be carry-over from other donors' samples.

There are a few counts of this clonotype. The rearrangement joins TRBV11-2 to TRBJ1-1, with a tentative D call TRBD1 (6 bases). Germline CDR1 SGHAT, CDR2 FQNNGV. The CDR3 is made up of 14 amino acids. The ends were cut back, 4 bases at V and 10 bases at J, with 19 bases in the middle. In DNA form, the CDR3 reads TGTGCCAGCAGCTCTCTAGGACAGTTAGAAGGAGCTTTCTTT. Translating gives CASSSLGQLEGAFF. Full variable domain (outside the CDR3, taken from reference TRBV11-2 and TRBJ1-1): EAGVAQSPRYKIIEKRQSVAFWCNPISGHATLYWYQQILGQGPKLLIQFQNNGVVDDSQLPKDRFSAERLKGVDSTLKIQPAKLEDSAVYLCASSSLGQLEGAFFGQGTRLTVV.

This clonotype was recorded a few times. J is TRBJ2-2 and V is TRBV2; 8 bases fit TRBD2. Germline assignment: CDR1 SNHLY and CDR2 FYNNEI. V was pared by 8 bases and J by 6 bases, with 8 bases of the junction left unmatched. This CDR3 contains 14 residues. DNA for the CDR3: TGTGCCAGCGAGGAGCGGGGGATGGCCGGGGAGCTGTTTTTT. Its protein is CASEERGMAGELFF.

This clonotype was counted many times. As DNA, the CDR3 is TGTGCCAGCAGCTTACTCCAGCGGGGGGCAGGAAGTACGCAGTATTTT. This translates into CASSLLQRGAGSTQYF. V gene TRBV7-6 combines with J gene TRBJ2-3; 9 nucleotides line up with TRBD2. The CDR3 runs to 16 residues. The V gene's germline CDR1 is SGHVS and CDR2 FNYEAQ. With 2 bases clipped from V and 8 bases from J, the junction kept 11 bases outside the gene matches.

The chain carries TRBV6-5 and TRBJ2-1; D ambiguous. CDR1 and CDR2 (germline): MNHEY, SVGAGI. The CDR3 covers 13 residues. The V end lost 1 base, the J end lost 5 bases, and 6 bases lay between the germline ends. CDR3 loop: CASSYYVHNEQFF. Written as DNA, the CDR3 is TGTGCCAGCAGTTACTACGTCCACAATGAGCAGTTCTTC.

There are many counts of this clonotype. The genes are TRBV7-6 and TRBJ2-2; weak D call: TRBD1 (5 bases). This CDR3 region has 14 residues. The V gene's germline CDR1 is SGHVS and CDR2 FNYEAQ. V was clipped by 6 bases and J by 2 bases, with 10 bases between them. The CDR3 loop is CASSTGANTGELFF. The DNA of the CDR3 is TGTGCCAGCAGTACTGGGGCTAACACCGGGGAGCTGTTTTTT.

This clonotype was observed a few times. This chain links TRBV19 with TRBJ2-3, with unresolved D. CDR1 LNHDA and CDR2 SQIVND come from the germline V gene (reference sequence). Trimming removed 7 bases at V and 2 bases at J, with 16 bases between. This CDR3 region has 15 residues. The CDR3: CASTGRRSPTDTQYF. CDR3 in DNA: TGTGCCAGTACAGGAAGAAGGAGTCCCACAGATACGCAGTATTTT.

This chain uses TRBV6-6 with TRBJ2-5, with 9 bases matching TRBD2. J was trimmed by 1 base and V by 6 bases; bases with no gene match: 9. CDR1 and CDR2 from the germline V gene are MNHNY and SVGAGI (reference sequence). CDR3 length: 16 amino acids. CDR3 in amino acids: CASSLPLSGGQETQYF. The CDR3 DNA sequence: TGTGCCAGCAGCCTTCCTCTTAGCGGGGGCCAAGAGACCCAGTACTTC.

This clonotype was seen ten or more times. The chain has TRBV11-3 and TRBJ1-1; 12 nucleotides agree with TRBD1. V lost 6 bases, J lost 0 bases, and 8 bases stayed unmatched. Germline V gene data show CDR1 as SGHNT and CDR2 as YENEEA. The CDR3 loop spans 17 amino acids. CDR3 in DNA: TGTGCCAGCAGTTCAGAGGGGACAGGGGGCGTGAACACTGAAGCTTTCTTT. Its translation: CASSSEGTGGVNTEAFF.

Comments on this clonotype: This could be a read error, since a much larger clone is one nucleotide away. The CDR3 DNA follows: TGTGCCAGCAGCTCGGCCGGGACAGGGTCCTACAATGAGCAGTACTTC. Amino acids: CASSSAGTGSYNEQYF. The rearrangement links TRBV11-2 to TRBJ2-1; 9 bases agree with TRBD1. The DNA end lines up better with TRBJ2-7; the J call may be wrong. The V gene's germline CDR1 is SGHAT and CDR2 FQNNGV. The CDR3 is made up of 16 amino acids.

The gene calls are TRBV9 and TRBJ2-3; D is perhaps TRBD2 (5 bases). Per germline, CDR1 SGDLS and CDR2 YYNGEE. CDR3 length: 15 residues. V was trimmed by 3 bases and J by 6 bases, leaving 17 bases between them. CDR3 protein: CASSARGRTLDTQYF. CDR3 sequence (DNA): TGTGCCAGCAGCGCCCGAGGACGGACTCTTGATACGCAGTATTTT.

In this sample, this clonotype turned up many times. The genes are TRBV6-5 and TRBJ1-1, with a weak D call TRBD1 (6 bases). The V end was cut by 0 bases, the J end by 4 bases, with 12 bases between. Germline loops: CDR1 MNHEY, CDR2 SVGAGI. The CDR3 extends over 15 amino acids. CDR3 bases: TGTGCCAGCAGTTACTCTCGGGGGCCGGGCACTGAAGCTTTCTTT. It encodes CASSYSRGPGTEAFF.

The chain recombines TRBV29-1 with TRBJ1-1, with D perhaps matching TRBD1 (5 bases). With 4 bases removed from V and 4 bases from J, the gap between germline ends came to 16 bases. Germline lookup yields CDR1 SQVTM and CDR2 ANQGSEA. The CDR3 loop spans 14 amino acids. CDR3 residues: CSVVTARRSTEAFF. CDR3 nucleotide sequence: TGCAGCGTTGTGACAGCCCGGCGTTCCACTGAAGCTTTCTTT.

This clonotype was seen more than once but under ten times. The gene calls are TRBV27 and TRBJ2-3, with 10 bases matching TRBD2. CDR3 length: 14 amino acids. The J segment lost 9 bases and the V segment lost 7 bases, leaving 10 bases of the junction unmatched. Germline V lookup: CDR1 MNHEY, CDR2 SMNVEV (reference sequence). For the CDR3, the DNA is TGTGCCAGCAAGGTTAGCGGGGGGTATCAGACGCAGTATTTT. It codes for CASKVSGGYQTQYF.

The J gene is TRBJ1-2, the V gene TRBV2; D ambiguous. The CDR3 covers 13 residues. The ends were cut back, 7 bases at V and 4 bases at J, with 13 bases in the middle. Germline CDR1 and CDR2: SNHLY and FYNNEI. The CDR3 sequence: CASKGRVAYGYTF. CDR3 bases: TGTGCCAGCAAAGGGAGGGTTGCCTATGGCTACACCTTC.

This chain uses TRBV14 with TRBJ1-6; D may be TRBD1 (6 bases). The CDR3 sequence is 16 residues long. Between the trimmed V and J ends, which lost 0 bases and 6 bases, there was a span of 12 bases. The germline V gene encodes CDR1 SGHDN and CDR2 FVKESK. CDR3 sequence reads: CASSQDSGGPNSPLHF. The DNA of the CDR3 is TGTGCCAGCAGCCAAGATTCGGGGGGGCCTAATTCACCCCTCCACTTT.

This clonotype was counted ten times or more. The chain has TRBV4-3 and TRBJ1-4; a possible D gene is TRBD1 (6 bases). The CDR3 extends over 14 amino acids. Germline V lookup: CDR1 LGHNA, CDR2 YSLEER. V was pared by 0 bases and J by 8 bases, with 10 bases between. The CDR3 DNA reads as TGCGCCAGCAGCCAAGACAGGGGCGGAGAAAAACTGTTTTTT. This translates into CASSQDRGGEKLFF.

There are a few counts of this clonotype. The chain joins TRBV7-3 to TRBJ1-1; 8 bases line up with TRBD1. The CDR3 contains 16 residues. The germline gives CDR1 SGHTA, CDR2 FQGTGA. The trim removed 5 bases at V and 5 bases at J, leaving 13 bases unmatched. CDR3 sequence (DNA): TGTGCCAGCAGCGGTGACAAGGACAGGGTTTGGACTGAAGCTTTCTTT. It is translated as CASSGDKDRVWTEAFF.

This clonotype was recorded many times. The rearrangement uses TRBV6-6 and TRBJ2-3; no clear D. CDR1 MNHNY and CDR2 SVGAGI come from the germline V gene (reference sequence). This CDR3 is 12 amino acids long. V lost 2 bases and J 2 bases, leaving 2 bases between the germline ends. The CDR3 nucleotides are TGTGCCAGCAGTTACGTCACAGATACGCAGTATTTT. Translation: CASSYVTDTQYF.

This clonotype was picked up a small number of times. This CDR3 reads CASRRRGGENTQYF. As DNA, the CDR3 is TGTGCCAGCAGAAGACGGGGGGGCGAAAATACGCAGTATTTT. The chain links TRBV27 to TRBJ2-3, with 8 positions matching TRBD2. Looked up from germline, CDR1 is MNHEY and CDR2 is SMNVEV (reference sequence). Losses at the gene ends were 6 bases for V and 7 bases for J; bases not matched to a gene: 9. The CDR3 runs 14 residues.

This chain joins TRBV4-1 and TRBJ2-3; 8 bases agree with TRBD1. CDR3 length: 15 residues. CDR1 and CDR2 from the germline V gene are MGHRA and YSYEKL. Trimming at V came to 5 bases and at J to 1 base, leaving 5 bases not matched to a gene. In DNA form, the CDR3 reads TGCGCCAGCAGCGGACCGGACAGGGGCACAGATACGCAGTATTTT. The encoded protein is CASSGPDRGTDTQYF.

The rearrangement links TRBV27 to TRBJ1-5; TRBD1 aligns across 10 bases. The CDR3 is 15 residues long. Germline loops: CDR1 MNHEY, CDR2 SMNVEV (reference sequence). Trimming removed 5 bases from V and 4 bases from J; junction bases left unmatched: 5. The CDR3 protein is CASSTDRGRNQPQHF. The CDR3 bases are TGTGCCAGCAGTACGGACAGGGGGAGGAATCAGCCCCAGCATTTT.

In its sample, this clonotype was seen many times. CDR3 coding DNA: TGTGCCAGCAGCTTAGGTGACAGGGGTTACGAGCAGTACGTC. Protein: CASSLGDRGYEQYV. This chain links TRBV7-6 with TRBJ2-7, with 8 nucleotides matching TRBD1. J gave up 4 bases and V 1 base, and 3 bases lay outside the gene matches. The germline V gene encodes CDR1 SGHVS and CDR2 FNYEAQ. The CDR3 is made up of 14 amino acids.

The chain carries TRBV6-2 or TRBV6-3 and TRBJ1-1; weak D call: TRBD1 (6 bases). CDR1 and CDR2 (germline): MNHEY, SVGEGT. The V end lost 5 bases, the J end lost 3 bases, and 16 bases lay between the germline ends. The CDR3 has 15 residues. The CDR3 bases are TGTGCCAGCAGTAAACTTACAGGGCCCGACACTGAAGCTTTCTTT. This encodes CASSKLTGPDTEAFF.

The chain recombines TRBV28 with TRBJ2-7; D is possibly TRBD1 (5 bases). V was shortened by 4 bases and J by 3 bases, with 10 bases between the two germline ends. The CDR3 has 13 residues. Germline V lookup: CDR1 MDHEN, CDR2 SYDVKM. Here the CDR3 DNA reads TGTGCCAGCAGTTCGACCAGGGTCTACGAGCAGTACGTC. This encodes CASSSTRVYEQYV.

This clonotype was detected many times. The V call is TRBV7-9, the J call TRBJ2-3, with D maybe TRBD2 (5 bases). The CDR3 consists of 17 residues. Germline V gives CDR1 SEHNR, CDR2 FQNEAQ (reference sequence). Trimming took 5 bases from V and 2 from J, leaving 20 bases between them. Written as DNA, the CDR3 is TGTGCCAGCAGCCCTCGGGGAGACCTCAAACCCACAGATACGCAGTATTTT. Translation gives CASSPRGDLKPTDTQYF.

The rearrangement joins TRBV7-9 to TRBJ2-7; TRBD2 might be the D (5 bases). The V end was cut by 7 bases, the J end by 5 bases, with 21 bases between. The CDR3 has 15 amino acids. Germline-derived CDR1 and CDR2 are SEHNR and FQNEAQ (reference sequence). CDR3 in amino acids: CASTLRDRTSDEQYF. The CDR3, as DNA: TGTGCCAGCACCCTTCGTGATAGGACTTCTGACGAGCAGTACTTC.